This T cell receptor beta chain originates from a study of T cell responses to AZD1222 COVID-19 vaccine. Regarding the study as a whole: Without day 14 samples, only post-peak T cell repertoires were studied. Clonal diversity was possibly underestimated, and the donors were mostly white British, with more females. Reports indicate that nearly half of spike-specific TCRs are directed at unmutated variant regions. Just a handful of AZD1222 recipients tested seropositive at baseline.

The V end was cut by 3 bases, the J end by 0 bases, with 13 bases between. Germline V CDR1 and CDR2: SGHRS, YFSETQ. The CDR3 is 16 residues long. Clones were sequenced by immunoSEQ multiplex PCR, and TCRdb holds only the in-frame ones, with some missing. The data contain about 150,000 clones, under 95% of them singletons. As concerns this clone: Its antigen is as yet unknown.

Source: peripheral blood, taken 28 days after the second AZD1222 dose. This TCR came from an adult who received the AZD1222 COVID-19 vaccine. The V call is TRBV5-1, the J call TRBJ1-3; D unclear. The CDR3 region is CASSSGVSYSGNTIYF. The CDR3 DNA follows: TGCGCCAGCAGCTCCGGTGTCAGCTACTCTGGAAACACCATATATTTT.